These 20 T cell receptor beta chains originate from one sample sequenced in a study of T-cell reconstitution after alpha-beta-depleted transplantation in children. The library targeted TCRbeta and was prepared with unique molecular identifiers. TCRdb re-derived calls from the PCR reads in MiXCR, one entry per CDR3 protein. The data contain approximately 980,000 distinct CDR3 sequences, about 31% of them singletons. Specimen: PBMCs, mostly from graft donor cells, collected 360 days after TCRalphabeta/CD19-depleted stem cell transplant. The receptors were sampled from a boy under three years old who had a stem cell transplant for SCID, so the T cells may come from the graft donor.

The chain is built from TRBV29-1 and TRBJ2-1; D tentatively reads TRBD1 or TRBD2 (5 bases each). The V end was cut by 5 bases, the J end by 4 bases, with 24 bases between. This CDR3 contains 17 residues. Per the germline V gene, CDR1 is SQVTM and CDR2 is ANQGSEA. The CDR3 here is CSVPGPNVIPGYNEQFF. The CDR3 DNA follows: TGCAGCGTTCCGGGACCGAACGTTATTCCGGGATACAATGAGCAGTTCTTC.

The CDR3 nucleotides are TGTGCCAGCAGTTACGCGTGGCGGTTGGAGGAGCAGTTCTTC. Translation gives CASSYAWRLEEQFF. V gene TRBV6-2 or TRBV6-3 combines with J gene TRBJ2-1, with no clear D. The CDR3 has 14 residues. Germline-derived CDR1 and CDR2 are MNHEY and SVGEGT. V was clipped by 2 bases and J by 10 bases, with 15 bases between them.

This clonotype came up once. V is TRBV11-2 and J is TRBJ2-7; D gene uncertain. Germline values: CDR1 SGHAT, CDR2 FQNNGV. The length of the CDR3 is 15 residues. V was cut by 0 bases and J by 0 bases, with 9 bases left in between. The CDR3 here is CASSLEADYSYEQYF. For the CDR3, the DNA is TGTGCCAGCAGCTTAGAGGCAGATTACTCCTACGAGCAGTACTTC. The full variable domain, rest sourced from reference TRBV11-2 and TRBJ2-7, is EAGVAQSPRYKIIEKRQSVAFWCNPISGHATLYWYQQILGQGPKLLIQFQNNGVVDDSQLPKDRFSAERLKGVDSTLKIQPAKLEDSAVYLCASSLEADYSYEQYFGPGTRLTVT.

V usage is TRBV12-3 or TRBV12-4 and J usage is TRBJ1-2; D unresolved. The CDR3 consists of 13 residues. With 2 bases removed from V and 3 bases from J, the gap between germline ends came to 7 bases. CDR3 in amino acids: CASSLRLHYGYTF. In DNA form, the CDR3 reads TGTGCCAGCAGTTTAAGGCTCCACTATGGCTACACCTTC.

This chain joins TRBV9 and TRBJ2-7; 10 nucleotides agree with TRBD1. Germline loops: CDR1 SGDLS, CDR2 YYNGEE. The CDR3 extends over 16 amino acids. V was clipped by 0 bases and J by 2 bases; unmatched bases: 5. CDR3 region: CASSVEGDRGPYEQYF. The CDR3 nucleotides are TGTGCCAGCAGCGTAGAGGGGGACAGGGGTCCCTACGAGCAGTACTTC.

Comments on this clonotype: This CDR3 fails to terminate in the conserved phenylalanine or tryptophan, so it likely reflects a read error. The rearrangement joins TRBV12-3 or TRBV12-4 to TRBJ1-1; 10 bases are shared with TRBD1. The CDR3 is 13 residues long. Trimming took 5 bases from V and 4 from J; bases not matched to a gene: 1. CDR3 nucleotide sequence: TGTGCCAGCAGTAGGACAGGGGGCACTGAAGCTTTCCTT. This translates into CASSRTGGTEAFL.

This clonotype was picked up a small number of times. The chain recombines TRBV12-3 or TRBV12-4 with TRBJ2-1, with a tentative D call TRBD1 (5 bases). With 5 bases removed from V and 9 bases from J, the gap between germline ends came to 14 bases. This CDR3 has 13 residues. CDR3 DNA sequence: TGTGCCAGCAGTCTGCAGGGTCACAGTGAGCAGTTCTTC. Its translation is CASSLQGHSEQFF.

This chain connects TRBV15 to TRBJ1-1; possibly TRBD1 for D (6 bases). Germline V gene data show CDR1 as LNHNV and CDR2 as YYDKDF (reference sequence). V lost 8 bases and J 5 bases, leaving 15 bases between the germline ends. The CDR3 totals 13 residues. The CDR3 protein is CATAGHRATEAFF. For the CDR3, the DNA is TGTGCCACCGCCGGCCACAGGGCAACTGAAGCTTTCTTT.

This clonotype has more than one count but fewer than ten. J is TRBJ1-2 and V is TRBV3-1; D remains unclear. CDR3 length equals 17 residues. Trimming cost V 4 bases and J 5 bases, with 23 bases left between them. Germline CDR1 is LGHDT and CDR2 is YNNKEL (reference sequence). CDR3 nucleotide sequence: TGTGCCAGCAGCCTCACAGCATACATCGGCGCCCGTTATGGCTACACCTTC. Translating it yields CASSLTAYIGARYGYTF. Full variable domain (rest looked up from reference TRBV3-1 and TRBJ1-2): DTAVSQTPKYLVTQMGNDKSIKCEQNLGHDTMYWYKQDSKKFLKIMFSYNNKELIINETVPNRFSPKSPDKAHLNLHINSLELGDSAVYFCASSLTAYIGARYGYTFGSGTRLTVV.

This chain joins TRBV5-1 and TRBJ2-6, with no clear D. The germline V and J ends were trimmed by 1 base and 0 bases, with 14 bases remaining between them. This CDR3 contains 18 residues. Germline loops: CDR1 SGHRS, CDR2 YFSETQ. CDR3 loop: CASSLRGPTPSGANVLTF. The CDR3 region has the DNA TGCGCCAGCAGCTTGAGAGGACCGACACCCTCTGGGGCCAACGTCCTGACTTTC.

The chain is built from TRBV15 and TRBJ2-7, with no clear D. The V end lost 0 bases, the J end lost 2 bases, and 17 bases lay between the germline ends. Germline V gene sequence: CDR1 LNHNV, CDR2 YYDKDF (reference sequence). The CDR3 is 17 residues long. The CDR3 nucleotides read TGTGCCACCAGCAGAGATTATGGTCGAAGCGTTACCTACGAGCAGTACTTC. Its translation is CATSRDYGRSVTYEQYF.

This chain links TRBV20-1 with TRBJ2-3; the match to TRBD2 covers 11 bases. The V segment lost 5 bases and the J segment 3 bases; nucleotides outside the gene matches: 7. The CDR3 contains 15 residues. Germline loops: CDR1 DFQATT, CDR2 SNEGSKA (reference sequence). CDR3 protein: CSAGETSGVTDTQYF. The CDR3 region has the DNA TGCAGTGCTGGGGAGACTAGCGGGGTTACAGATACGCAGTATTTT.

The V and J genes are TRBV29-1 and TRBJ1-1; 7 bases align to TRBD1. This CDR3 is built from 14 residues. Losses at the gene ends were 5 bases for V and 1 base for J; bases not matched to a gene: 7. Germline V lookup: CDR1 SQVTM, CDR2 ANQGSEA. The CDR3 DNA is TGCAGCGTTATCGACAGGGTTAGGAACACTGAAGCTTTCTTT. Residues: CSVIDRVRNTEAFF.

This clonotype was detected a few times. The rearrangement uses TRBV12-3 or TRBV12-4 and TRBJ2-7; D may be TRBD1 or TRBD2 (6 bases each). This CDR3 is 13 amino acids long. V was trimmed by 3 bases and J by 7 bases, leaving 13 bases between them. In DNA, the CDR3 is TGTGCCAGCAGTTTCTCCGGGGGCGGGGAGCAGTACTTC. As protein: CASSFSGGGEQYF.

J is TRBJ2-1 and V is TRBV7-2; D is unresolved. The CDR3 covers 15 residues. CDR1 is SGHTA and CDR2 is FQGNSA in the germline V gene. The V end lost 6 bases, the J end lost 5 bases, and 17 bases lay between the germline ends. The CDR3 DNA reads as TGTGCCAGCAGTCCTTGGGATCCTGGGAACAATGAGCAGTTCTTC. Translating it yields CASSPWDPGNNEQFF.

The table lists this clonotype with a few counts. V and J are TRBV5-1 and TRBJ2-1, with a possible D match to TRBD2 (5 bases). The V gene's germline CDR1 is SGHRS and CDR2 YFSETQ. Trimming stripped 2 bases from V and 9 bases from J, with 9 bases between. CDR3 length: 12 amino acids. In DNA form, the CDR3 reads TGCGCCAGCAGCTTTGAAGCGGCTGAGCAGTTCTTC. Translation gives CASSFEAAEQFF.

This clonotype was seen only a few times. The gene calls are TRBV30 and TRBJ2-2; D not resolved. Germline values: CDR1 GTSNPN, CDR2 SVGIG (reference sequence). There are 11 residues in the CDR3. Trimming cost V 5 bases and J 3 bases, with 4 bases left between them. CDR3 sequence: CAWGDTGELFF. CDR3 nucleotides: TGTGCCTGGGGGGACACCGGGGAGCTGTTTTTT.

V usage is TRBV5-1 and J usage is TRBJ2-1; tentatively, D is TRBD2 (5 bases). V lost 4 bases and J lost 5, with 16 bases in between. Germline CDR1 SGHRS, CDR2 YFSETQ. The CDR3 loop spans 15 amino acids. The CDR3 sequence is CASSLSSLADNEQFF. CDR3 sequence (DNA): TGCGCCAGCAGCCTGAGTAGTCTAGCCGACAATGAGCAGTTCTTC.

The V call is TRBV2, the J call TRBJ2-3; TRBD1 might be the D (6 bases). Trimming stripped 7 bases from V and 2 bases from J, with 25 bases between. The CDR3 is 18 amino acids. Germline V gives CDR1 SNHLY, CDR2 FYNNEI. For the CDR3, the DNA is TGTGCCAGCAACGGGCCGTCTCTACAGGGTGGATTCACAGATACGCAGTATTTT. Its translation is CASNGPSLQGGFTDTQYF.

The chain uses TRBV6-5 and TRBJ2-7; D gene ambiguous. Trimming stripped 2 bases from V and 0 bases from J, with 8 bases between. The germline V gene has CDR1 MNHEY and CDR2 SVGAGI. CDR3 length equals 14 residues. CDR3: CASSYARSSYEQYF. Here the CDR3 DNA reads TGTGCCAGCAGTTACGCCAGGAGCTCCTACGAGCAGTACTTC.